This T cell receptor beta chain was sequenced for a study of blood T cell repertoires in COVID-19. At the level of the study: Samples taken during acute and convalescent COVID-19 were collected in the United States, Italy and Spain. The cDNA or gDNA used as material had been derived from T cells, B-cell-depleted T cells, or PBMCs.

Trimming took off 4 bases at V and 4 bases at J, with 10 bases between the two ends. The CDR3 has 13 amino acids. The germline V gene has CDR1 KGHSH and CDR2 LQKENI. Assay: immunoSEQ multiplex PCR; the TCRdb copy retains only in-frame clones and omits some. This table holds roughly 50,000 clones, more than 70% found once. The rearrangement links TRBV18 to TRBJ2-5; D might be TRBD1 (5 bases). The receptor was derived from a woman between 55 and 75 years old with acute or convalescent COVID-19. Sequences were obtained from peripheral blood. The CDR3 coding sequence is TGTGCCAGCTCACGAACACAGGCAGAGACCCAGTACTTC. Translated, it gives CASSRTQAETQYF.